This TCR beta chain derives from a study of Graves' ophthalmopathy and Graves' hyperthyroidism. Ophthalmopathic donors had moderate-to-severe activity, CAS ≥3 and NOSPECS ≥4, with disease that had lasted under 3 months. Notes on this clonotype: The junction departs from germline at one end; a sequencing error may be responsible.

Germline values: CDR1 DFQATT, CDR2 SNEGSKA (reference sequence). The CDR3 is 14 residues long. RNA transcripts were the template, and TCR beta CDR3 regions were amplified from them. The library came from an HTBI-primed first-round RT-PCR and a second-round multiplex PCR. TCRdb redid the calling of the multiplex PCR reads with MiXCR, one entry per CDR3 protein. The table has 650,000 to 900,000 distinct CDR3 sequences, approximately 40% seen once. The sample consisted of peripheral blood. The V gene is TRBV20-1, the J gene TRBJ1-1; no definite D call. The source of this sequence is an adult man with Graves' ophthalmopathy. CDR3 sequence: CGARVDRDSTEAFF. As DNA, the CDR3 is TGCGGTGCTAGAGTGGATAGGGATAGCACTGAAGCTTTCTTT.